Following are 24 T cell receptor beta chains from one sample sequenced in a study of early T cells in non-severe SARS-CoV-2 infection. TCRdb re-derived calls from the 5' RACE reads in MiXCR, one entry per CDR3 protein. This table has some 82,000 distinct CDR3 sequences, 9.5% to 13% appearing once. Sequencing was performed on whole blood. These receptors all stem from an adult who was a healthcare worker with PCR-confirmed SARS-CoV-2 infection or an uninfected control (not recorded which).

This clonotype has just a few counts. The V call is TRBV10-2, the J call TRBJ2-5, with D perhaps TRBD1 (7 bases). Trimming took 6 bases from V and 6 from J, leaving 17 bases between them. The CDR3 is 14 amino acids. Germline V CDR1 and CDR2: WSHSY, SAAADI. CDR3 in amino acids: CASSLIPGGQTQYF. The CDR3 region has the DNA TGCGCCAGCAGCCTCATCCCAGGGGGGCAGACCCAGTACTTC.

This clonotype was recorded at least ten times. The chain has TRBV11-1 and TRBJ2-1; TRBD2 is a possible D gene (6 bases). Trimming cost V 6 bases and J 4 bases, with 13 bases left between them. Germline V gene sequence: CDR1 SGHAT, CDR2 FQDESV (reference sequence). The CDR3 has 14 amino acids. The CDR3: CASRVAGFYNEQFF. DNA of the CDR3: TGTGCCAGCAGAGTGGCGGGGTTTTACAATGAGCAGTTCTTC.

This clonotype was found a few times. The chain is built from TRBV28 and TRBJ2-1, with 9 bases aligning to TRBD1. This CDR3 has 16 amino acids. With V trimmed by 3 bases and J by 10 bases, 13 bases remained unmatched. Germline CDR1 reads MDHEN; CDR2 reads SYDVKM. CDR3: CASSFGGTGMIGEQFF. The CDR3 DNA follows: TGTGCCAGCAGTTTTGGCGGGACAGGGATGATTGGGGAGCAGTTCTTC.

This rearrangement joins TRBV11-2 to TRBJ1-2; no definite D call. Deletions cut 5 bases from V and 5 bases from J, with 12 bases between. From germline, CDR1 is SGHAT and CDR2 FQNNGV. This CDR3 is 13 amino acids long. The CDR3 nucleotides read TGTGCCAGCAGCCTAGGGTCCCTGTATGGCTACACCTTC. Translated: CASSLGSLYGYTF.

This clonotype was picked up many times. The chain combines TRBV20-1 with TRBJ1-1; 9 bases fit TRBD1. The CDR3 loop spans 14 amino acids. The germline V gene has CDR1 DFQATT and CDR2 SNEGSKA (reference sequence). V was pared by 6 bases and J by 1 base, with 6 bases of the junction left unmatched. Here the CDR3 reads CSASDRGRNTEAFF. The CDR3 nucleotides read TGCAGTGCGAGTGACAGGGGGAGGAACACTGAAGCTTTCTTT.

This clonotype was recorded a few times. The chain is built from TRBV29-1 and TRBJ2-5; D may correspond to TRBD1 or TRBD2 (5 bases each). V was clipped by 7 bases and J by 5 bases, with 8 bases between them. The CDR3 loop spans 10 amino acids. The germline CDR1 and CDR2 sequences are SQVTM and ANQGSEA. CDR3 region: CSGGTETQYF. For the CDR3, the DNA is TGCAGCGGGGGGACCGAGACCCAGTACTTC.

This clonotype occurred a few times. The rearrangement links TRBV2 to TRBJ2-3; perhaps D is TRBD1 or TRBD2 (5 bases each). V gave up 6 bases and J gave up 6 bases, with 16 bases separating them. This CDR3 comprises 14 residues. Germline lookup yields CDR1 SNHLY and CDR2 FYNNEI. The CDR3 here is CASRRGSTADTQYF. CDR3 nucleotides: TGTGCCAGCAGGAGGGGATCCACAGCCGATACGCAGTATTTT.

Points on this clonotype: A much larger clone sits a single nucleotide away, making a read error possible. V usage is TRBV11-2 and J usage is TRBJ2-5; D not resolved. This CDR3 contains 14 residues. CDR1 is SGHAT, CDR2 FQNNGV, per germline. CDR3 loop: CASSLVEGQEAQYF. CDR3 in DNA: TGTGCCAGCAGCTTAGTAGAAGGGCAAGAGGCCCAGTACTTC.

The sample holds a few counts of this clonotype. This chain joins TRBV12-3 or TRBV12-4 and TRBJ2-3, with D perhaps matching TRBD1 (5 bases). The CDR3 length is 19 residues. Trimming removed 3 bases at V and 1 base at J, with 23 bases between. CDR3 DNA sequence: TGTGCCAGCAGTTTCAATCATCCAGGGTCCGTTCTAGGCACAGATACGCAGTATTTT. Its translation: CASSFNHPGSVLGTDTQYF.

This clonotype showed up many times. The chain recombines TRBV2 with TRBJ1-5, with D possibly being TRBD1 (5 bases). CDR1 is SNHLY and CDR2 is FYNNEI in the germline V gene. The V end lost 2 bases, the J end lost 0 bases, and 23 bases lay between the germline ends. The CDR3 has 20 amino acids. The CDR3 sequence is CASSEFLVGLGRSSNQPQHF. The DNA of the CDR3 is TGTGCCAGCAGTGAATTTCTAGTCGGTTTGGGACGGAGTAGCAATCAGCCCCAGCATTTT.

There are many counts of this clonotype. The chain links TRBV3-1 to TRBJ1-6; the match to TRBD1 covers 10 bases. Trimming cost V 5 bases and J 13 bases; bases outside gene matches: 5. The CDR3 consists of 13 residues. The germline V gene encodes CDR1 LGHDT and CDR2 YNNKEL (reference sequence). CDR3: CASSVGQGKPLHF. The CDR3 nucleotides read TGTGCCAGCAGCGTGGGACAGGGGAAGCCCCTCCACTTT.

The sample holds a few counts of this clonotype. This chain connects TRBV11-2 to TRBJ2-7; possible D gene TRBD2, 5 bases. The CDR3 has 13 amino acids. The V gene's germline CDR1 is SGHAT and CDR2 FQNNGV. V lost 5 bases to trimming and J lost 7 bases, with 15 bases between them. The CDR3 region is CASSPRGRREQYF. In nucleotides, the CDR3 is TGTGCCAGCAGCCCCCGCGGGCGGAGGGAGCAGTACTTC.

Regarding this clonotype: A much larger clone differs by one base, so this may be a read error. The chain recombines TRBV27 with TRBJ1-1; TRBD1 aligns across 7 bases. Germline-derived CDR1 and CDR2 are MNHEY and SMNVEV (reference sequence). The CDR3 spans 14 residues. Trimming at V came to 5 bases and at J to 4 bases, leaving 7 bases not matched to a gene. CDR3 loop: CASSARGIATEAFF. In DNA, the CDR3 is TGTGCCAGCAGTGCCAGGGGGATAGCCACTGAAGCTTTCTTT.

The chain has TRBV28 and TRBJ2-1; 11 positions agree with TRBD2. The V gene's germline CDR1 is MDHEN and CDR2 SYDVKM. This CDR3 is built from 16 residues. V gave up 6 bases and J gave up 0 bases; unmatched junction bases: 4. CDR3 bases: TGTGCCAGCAGCCCTAGCGGGAGGAACTCCTACAATGAGCAGTTCTTC. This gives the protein CASSPSGRNSYNEQFF.

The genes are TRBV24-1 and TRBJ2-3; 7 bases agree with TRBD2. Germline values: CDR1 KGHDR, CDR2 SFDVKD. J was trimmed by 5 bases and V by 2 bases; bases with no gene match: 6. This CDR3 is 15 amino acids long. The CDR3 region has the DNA TGTGCCACCAGTGATTGGGGAGGGGAGGGAGATACGCAGTATTTT. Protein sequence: CATSDWGGEGDTQYF.

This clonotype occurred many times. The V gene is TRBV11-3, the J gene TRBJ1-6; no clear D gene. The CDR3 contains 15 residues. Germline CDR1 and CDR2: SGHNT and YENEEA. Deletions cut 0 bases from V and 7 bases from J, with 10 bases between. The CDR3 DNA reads TGTGCCAGCAGCTTAGATGGGTTCTGGAATTCACCCCTCCACTTT. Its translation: CASSLDGFWNSPLHF.

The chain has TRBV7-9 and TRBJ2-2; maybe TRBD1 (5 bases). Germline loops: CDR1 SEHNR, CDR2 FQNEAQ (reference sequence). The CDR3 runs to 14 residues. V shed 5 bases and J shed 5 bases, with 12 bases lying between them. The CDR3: CASSLRQTTGELFF. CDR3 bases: TGTGCCAGCAGCCTCCGACAGACTACCGGGGAGCTGTTTTTT.

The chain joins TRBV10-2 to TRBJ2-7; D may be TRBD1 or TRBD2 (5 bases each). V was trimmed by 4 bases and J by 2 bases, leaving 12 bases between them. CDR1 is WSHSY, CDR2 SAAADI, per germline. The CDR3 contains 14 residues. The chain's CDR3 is CASSGEGHAYEQYF. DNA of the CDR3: TGCGCCAGCAGTGGCGAGGGGCACGCCTACGAGCAGTACTTC.

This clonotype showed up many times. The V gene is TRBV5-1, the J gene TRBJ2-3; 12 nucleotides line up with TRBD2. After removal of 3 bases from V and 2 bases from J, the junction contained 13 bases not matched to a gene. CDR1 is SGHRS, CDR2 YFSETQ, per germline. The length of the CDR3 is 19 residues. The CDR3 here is CASSSGRLAGASITDTQYF. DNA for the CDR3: TGCGCCAGCAGCTCCGGGAGACTAGCGGGGGCCTCCATCACAGATACGCAGTATTTT.

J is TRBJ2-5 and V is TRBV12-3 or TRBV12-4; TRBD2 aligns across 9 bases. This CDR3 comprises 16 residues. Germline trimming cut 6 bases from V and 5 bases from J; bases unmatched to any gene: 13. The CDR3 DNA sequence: TGTGCCAGCAGCCCCCAGGTGCGGGAGGGCCTCGAGACCCAGTACTTC. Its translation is CASSPQVREGLETQYF.

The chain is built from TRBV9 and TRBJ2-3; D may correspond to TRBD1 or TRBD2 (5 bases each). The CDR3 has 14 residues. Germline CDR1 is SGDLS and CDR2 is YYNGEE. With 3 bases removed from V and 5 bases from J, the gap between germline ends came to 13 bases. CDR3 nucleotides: TGTGCCAGCAGCGACGGGACGGCCGAAGATACGCAGTATTTT. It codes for CASSDGTAEDTQYF.

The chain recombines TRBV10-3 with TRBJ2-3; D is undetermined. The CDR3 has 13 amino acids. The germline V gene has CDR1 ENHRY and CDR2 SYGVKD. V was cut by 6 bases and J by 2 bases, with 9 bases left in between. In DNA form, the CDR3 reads TGTGCCATCAGGACCCCTATCACAGATACGCAGTATTTT. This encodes CAIRTPITDTQYF.

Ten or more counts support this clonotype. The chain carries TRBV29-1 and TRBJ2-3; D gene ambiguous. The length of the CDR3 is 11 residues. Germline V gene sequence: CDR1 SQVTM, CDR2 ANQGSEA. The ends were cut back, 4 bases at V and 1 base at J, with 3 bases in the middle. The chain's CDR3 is CSVVGTDTQYF. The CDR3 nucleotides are TGCAGCGTTGTCGGCACAGATACGCAGTATTTT.

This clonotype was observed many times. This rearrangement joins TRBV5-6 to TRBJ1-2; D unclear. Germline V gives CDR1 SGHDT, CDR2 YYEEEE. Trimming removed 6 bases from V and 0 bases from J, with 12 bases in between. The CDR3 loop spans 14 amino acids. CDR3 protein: CASNRLDSNYGYTF. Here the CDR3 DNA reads TGTGCCAGCAATCGACTAGACTCTAACTATGGCTACACCTTC.